What follows describes a single TCR beta chain. These data originate in a study of blood T cell repertoires in COVID-19. Study as a whole: The United States, Italy and Spain provided the acute and convalescent COVID-19 samples. Nucleic acid was either cDNA or gDNA, and it came from T cells, B-cell-depleted T cells, or PBMCs.

Those enrolled, adults aged roughly 18 to 89 years, came from under 25 US areas. Cohorts were based on clinical histories the participants reported. J lost 0 bases, V lost 3 bases, and 12 bases had no gene match. There are 18 residues in the CDR3. The germline V gene has CDR1 MGHRA and CDR2 YSYEKL. Here immunoSEQ multiplex PCR was the method, and the copy in TCRdb shows in-frame clones only, minus some. The data contain about 260,000 clones, about 82% of them seen just once; the ten biggest clones take up approximately 2.1%. What was sequenced was PBMCs or T cells enriched from blood (not recorded which). The clonotype comes from a woman aged 45 to 65 who had recovered from COVID-19. The V gene is TRBV4-1, the J gene TRBJ2-7; 9 bases line up with TRBD2. CDR3: CASSHQRGEGRSSYEQYF. Written as DNA, the CDR3 is TGCGCCAGCAGCCACCAGCGGGGGGAGGGACGGAGCTCCTACGAGCAGTACTTC.